The 8 T cell receptor beta chains listed next were all sequenced from one sample in a study of T cell changes during pregnancy in multiple sclerosis. The method was immunoSEQ multiplex PCR; TCRdb's version includes in-frame clones alone and lacks a portion of them. The sample has fewer than 150,000 clones, roughly 95% seen once. This specimen was peripheral blood, taken after pregnancy. The source of these receptors is a female donor with multiple sclerosis, enrolled in a pregnancy study.

The chain carries TRBV7-9 and TRBJ1-3, with D perhaps matching TRBD1 (6 bases). The CDR3 extends over 13 amino acids. V shed 11 bases and J shed 0 bases, with 11 bases lying between them. The germline CDR1 and CDR2 sequences are SEHNR and FQNEAQ (reference sequence). The CDR3 DNA is TGTGCCTACAGGGTCGGCTCTGGAAACACCATATATTTT. It translates to CAYRVGSGNTIYF.

J is TRBJ1-2 and V is TRBV20-1; D call uncertain. This CDR3 is 11 amino acids long. The V gene lost 5 bases and the J gene lost 5 bases, with 9 bases spanning the gap. The germline V gene has CDR1 DFQATT and CDR2 SNEGSKA (reference sequence). CDR3 DNA: TGCAGTGCTCCAGAGGGTTATGGCTACACCTTC. Translated: CSAPEGYGYTF.

This chain links TRBV27 with TRBJ2-5; 9 bases map to TRBD2. This CDR3 is built from 16 residues. Germline V CDR1 and CDR2: MNHEY, SMNVEV (reference sequence). V lost 10 bases to trimming and J lost 4 bases; unmatched junction nucleotides: 16. This chain's CDR3 is CAMRTGLAGVGETQYF. The CDR3 DNA reads as TGTGCCATGCGGACAGGTTTAGCGGGAGTCGGAGAGACCCAGTACTTC.

This chain joins TRBV5-5 and TRBJ1-2; D gene uncertain. This CDR3 is built from 15 residues. The germline V gene has CDR1 SGHKS and CDR2 YYEKEE (reference sequence). Trimming shortened V by 0 bases and J by 4 bases, and 13 bases separated the two germline ends. In DNA, the CDR3 is TGTGCCAGCAGCTTGGGAGGGCGGCAGGCCTATGGCTACACCTTC. Its protein is CASSLGGRQAYGYTF. Drawing the rest from reference TRBV5-5 and TRBJ1-2, the complete variable domain is DAGVTQSPTHLIKTRGQQVTLRCSPISGHKSVSWYQQVLGQGPQFIFQYYEKEERGRGNFPDRFSARQFPNYSSELNVNALLLGDSALYLCASSLGGRQAYGYTFGSGTRLTVV.

The V and J genes are TRBV30 and TRBJ2-1; tentative D call: TRBD2 (5 bases). CDR3 length: 13 amino acids. V was trimmed by 0 bases and J by 9 bases, leaving 12 bases between them. CDR1 and CDR2 (germline): GTSNPN, SVGIG (reference sequence). The DNA for the CDR3 is TGTGCCTGGAGTGTATATCCCGCGGGTGAGCAGTTCTTC. Its translation: CAWSVYPAGEQFF.

This clone has only one observation. In the same sample, other DNA sequences code for this CDR3. This chain uses TRBV4-3 with TRBJ2-7; D gene unclear. The CDR3 spans 13 residues. V was trimmed by 0 bases and J by 3 bases, leaving 6 bases between them. Per the germline V gene, CDR1 is LGHNA and CDR2 is YSLEER. CDR3 protein: CASSQDRGYEQYF. The DNA of the CDR3 is TGCGCCAGCAGCCAAGACAGAGGCTACGAGCAGTACTTC.

The chain recombines TRBV28 with TRBJ2-3; possibly TRBD2 for D (5 bases). CDR3 length: 14 residues. V was clipped by 6 bases and J by 7 bases, with 17 bases between them. Per germline, CDR1 MDHEN and CDR2 SYDVKM. The CDR3 nucleotides read TGTGCCAGCAGGTCCCTCGGGATGGCCTATACGCAGTATTTT. As protein: CASRSLGMAYTQYF.

The chain couples TRBV28 to TRBJ2-2; 9 bases are shared with TRBD1. After removal of 3 bases from V and 6 bases from J, the junction contained 8 bases not matched to a gene. The CDR3 contains 16 residues. Germline assignment: CDR1 MDHEN and CDR2 SYDVKM. The CDR3 region is CASSLRGQGVPGELFF. CDR3 in DNA: TGTGCCAGCAGTTTGCGGGGACAGGGTGTGCCCGGGGAGCTGTTTTTT.